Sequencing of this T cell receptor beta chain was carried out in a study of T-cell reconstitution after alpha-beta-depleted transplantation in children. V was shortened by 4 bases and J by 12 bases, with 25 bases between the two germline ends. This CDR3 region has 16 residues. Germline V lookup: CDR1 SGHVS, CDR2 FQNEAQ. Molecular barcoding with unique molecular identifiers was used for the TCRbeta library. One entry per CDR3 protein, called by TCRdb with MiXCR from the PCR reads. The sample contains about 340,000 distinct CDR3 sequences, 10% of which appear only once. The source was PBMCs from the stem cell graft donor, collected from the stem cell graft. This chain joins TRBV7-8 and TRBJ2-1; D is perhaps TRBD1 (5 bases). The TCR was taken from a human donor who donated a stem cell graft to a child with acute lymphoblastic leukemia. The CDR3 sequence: CASSSYRRPSFGAQFF. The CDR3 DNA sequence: TGTGCCAGCAGCTCCTACAGGAGACCCTCTTTTGGGGCGCAGTTCTTC.